This T cell receptor (beta chain) is drawn from a study of blood T cell repertoires in COVID-19. Study context: The analysed material was cDNA or gDNA that came from T cells, B-cell-depleted T cells, or PBMCs.

Recruitment covered about two dozen US areas and drew participants whose ages spanned roughly 18 to 90 years. Here immunoSEQ multiplex PCR was the method, and the copy in TCRdb shows in-frame clones only, minus some. The table shows under 300,000 clones, with approximately 90% occurring only once. V gave up 1 base and J gave up 2 bases, with 12 bases separating them. CDR3 length equals 15 residues. Germline V gene data show CDR1 as LGHDT and CDR2 as YNNKEL (reference sequence). The V and J genes are TRBV3-1 (or the pseudogene TRBV3-2) and TRBJ2-7; D is unclear. This receptor was taken from a human donor in a cohort exposed to, infected with or recovered from COVID-19 (not recorded which). The donor label of this sample is uncertain. The sample taken for sequencing was PBMCs or T cells enriched from blood (not recorded which). This chain's CDR3 is CASSQVRIRTYEQYF. In DNA form, the CDR3 reads TGTGCCAGCAGCCAAGTTCGTATCAGAACCTACGAGCAGTACTTC.